This record covers a single TCR beta chain. Its antigen remains unknown. Donors were ostensibly healthy at sampling, although undocumented immune exposures were probable. There are 17 residues in the CDR3. Losses at the gene ends were 1 base for V and 4 bases for J; bases not matched to a gene: 9. The V gene's germline CDR1 is SNHLY and CDR2 FYNNEI. This entry belongs to a study of cytomegalovirus exposure and HLA in healthy donors. The PCR had 60 Vbeta and 13 Jbeta primers. Sequencing was performed with immunoSEQ multiplex PCR; in TCRdb, only in-frame clones are kept and a portion is missing. The sample has 200,000 to 250,000 clones, roughly 91% seen once; the top ten hold around 1%. Study observations and caveats: Presence/absence analyses assumed roughly uniform sequencing depth across donors, which may not hold.

This sequence joins TRBV2 and TRBJ2-3, with 9 bases matching TRBD2. The sequence was obtained from a young woman in good health and CMV-seronegative. Input material: PBMCs. The CDR3 bases are TGTGCCAGCAGTGAAGTTAGCGGGAGAGGTAATGCAGATACGCAGTATTTT. This gives the protein CASSEVSGRGNADTQYF.